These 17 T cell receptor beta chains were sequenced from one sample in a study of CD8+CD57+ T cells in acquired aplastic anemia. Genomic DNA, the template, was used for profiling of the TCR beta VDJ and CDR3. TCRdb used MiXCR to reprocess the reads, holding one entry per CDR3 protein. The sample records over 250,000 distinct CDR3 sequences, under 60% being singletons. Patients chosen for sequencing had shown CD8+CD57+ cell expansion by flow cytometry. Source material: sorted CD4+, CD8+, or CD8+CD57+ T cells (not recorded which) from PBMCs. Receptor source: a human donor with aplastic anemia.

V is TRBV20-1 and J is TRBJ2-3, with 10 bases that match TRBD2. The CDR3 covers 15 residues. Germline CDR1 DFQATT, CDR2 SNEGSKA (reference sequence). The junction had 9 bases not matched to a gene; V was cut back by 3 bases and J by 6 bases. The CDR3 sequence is CSAREREGLLDTQYF. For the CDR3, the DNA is TGCAGTGCTAGGGAGCGGGAGGGCCTACTGGATACGCAGTATTTT.

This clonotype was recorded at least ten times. Written as DNA, the CDR3 is TGTGCCACCTCATTAGGCGGGAGGAGCTCAGATACGCAGTATTTT. Translated: CATSLGGRSSDTQYF. This chain uses TRBV10-3 with TRBJ2-3, with 8 bases identical to TRBD2. With 10 bases clipped from V and 4 bases from J, the junction kept 13 bases outside the gene matches. CDR3 length: 15 residues. Germline CDR1 reads ENHRY; CDR2 reads SYGVKD.

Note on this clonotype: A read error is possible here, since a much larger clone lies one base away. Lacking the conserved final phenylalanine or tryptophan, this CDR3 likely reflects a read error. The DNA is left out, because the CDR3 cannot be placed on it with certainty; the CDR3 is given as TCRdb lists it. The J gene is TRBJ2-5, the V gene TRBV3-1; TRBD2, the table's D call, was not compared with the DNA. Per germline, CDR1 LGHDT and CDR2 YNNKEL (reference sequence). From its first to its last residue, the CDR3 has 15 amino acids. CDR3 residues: CASRLAGVSTDTQYL.

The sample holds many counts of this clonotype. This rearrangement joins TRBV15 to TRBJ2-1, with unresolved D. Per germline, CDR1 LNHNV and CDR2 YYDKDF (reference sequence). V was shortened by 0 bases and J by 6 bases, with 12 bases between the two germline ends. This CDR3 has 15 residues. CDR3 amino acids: CATSRDQAYPNEQFF. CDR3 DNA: TGTGCCACCAGCAGAGATCAGGCTTACCCCAATGAGCAGTTCTTC. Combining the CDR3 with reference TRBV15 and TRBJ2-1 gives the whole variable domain DAMVIQNPRYQVTQFGKPVTLSCSQTLNHNVMYWYQQKSSQAPKLLFHYYDKDFNNEADTPDNFQSRRPNTSFCFLDIRSPGLGDTAMYLCATSRDQAYPNEQFFGPGTRLTVL.

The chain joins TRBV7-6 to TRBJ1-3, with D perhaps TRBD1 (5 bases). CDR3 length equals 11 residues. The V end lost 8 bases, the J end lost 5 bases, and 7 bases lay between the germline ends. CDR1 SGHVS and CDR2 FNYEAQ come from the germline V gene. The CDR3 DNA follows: TGTGCCAGCGGGGGTCGAAACACCATATATTTT. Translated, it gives CASGGRNTIYF.

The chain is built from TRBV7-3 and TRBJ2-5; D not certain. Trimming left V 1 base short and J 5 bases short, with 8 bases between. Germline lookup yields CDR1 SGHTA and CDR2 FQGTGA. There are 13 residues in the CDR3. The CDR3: CASSLNPGETQYF. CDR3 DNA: TGTGCCAGCAGCTTAAACCCCGGGGAGACCCAGTACTTC.

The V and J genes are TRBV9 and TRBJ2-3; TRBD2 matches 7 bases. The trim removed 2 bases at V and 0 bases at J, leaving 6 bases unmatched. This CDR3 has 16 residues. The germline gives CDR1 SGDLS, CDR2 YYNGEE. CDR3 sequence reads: CASSVEPGLSTDTQYF. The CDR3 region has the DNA TGTGCCAGCAGCGTCGAACCGGGACTAAGCACAGATACGCAGTATTTT. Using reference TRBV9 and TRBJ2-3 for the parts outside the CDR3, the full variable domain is DSGVTQTPKHLITATGQRVTLRCSPRSGDLSVYWYQQSLDQGLQFLIQYYNGEERAKGNILERFSAQQFPDLHSELNLSSLELGDSALYFCASSVEPGLSTDTQYFGPGTRLTVL.

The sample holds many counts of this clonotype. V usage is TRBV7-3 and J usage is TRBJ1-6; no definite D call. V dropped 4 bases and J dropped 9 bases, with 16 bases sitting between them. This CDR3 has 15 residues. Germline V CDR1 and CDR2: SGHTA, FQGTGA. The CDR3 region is CASSSSGSEGSPLHF. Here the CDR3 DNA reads TGTGCCAGCAGCTCCTCGGGGTCCGAAGGTTCACCCCTCCACTTT.

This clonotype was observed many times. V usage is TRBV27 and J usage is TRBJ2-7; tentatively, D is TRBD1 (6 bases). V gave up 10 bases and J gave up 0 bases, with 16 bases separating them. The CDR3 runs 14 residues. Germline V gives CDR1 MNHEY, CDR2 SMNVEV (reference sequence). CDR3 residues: CATKTGRDSYEQYF. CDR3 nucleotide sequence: TGTGCCACCAAGACAGGACGCGACTCCTACGAGCAGTACTTC.

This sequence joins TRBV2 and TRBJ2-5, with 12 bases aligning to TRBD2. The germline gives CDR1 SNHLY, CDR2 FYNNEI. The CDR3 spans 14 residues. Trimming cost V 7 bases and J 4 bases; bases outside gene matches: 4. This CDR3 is CASTTSGGRETQYF. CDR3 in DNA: TGTGCCAGCACTACTAGCGGGGGGCGAGAGACCCAGTACTTC.

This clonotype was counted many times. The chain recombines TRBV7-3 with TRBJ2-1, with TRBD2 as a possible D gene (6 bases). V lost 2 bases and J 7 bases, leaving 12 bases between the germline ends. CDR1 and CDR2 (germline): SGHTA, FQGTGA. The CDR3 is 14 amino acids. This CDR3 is CASSLLATTNEQFF. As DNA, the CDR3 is TGTGCCAGCAGCTTACTAGCGACTACAAATGAGCAGTTCTTC.

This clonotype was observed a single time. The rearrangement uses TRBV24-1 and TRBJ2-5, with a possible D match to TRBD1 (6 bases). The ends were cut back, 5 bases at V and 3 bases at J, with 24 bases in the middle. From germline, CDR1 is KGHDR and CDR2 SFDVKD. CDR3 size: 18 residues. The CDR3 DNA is TGTGCCACCAGTGCCCCGGGACACCCGCGTTCAAGCGAAGAGACCCAGTACTTC. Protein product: CATSAPGHPRSSEETQYF.

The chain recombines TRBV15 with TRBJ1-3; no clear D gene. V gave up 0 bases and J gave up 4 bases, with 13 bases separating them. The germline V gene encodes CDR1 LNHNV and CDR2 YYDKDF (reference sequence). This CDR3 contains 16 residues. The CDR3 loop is CATSRDFVVTGNTIYF. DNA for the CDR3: TGTGCCACCAGCAGAGATTTCGTGGTTACCGGAAACACCATATATTTT.

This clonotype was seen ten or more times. The DNA of the CDR3 is TGTGCCAGCAGCTCGAGGGTTAGCGGGAGGACCTACAATGAGCAGTTCTTC. Its protein is CASSSRVSGRTYNEQFF. The chain combines TRBV7-9 with TRBJ2-1, with 10 positions matching TRBD2. CDR3 size: 17 residues. Germline assignment: CDR1 SEHNR and CDR2 FQNEAQ (reference sequence). V shed 4 bases and J 2 bases; nucleotides not matched to a gene: 8. Looking up the rest from reference TRBV7-9 and TRBJ2-1 gives the full variable domain: DTGVSQNPRHKITKRGQNVTFRCDPISEHNRLYWYRQTLGQGPEFLTYFQNEAQLEKSRLLSDRFSAERPKGSFSTLEIQRTEQGDSAMYLCASSSRVSGRTYNEQFFGPGTRLTVL.

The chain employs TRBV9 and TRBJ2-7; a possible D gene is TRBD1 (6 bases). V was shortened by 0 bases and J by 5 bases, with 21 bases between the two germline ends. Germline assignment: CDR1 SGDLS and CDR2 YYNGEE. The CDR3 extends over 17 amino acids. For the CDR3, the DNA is TGTGCCAGCAGCGTAGTAAACGGGAACAGGGAGATACACGAGCAGTACTTC. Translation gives CASSVVNGNREIHEQYF.

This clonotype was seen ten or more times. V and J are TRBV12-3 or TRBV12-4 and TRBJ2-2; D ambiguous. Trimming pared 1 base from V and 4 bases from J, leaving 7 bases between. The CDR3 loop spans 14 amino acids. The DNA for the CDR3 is TGTGCCAGCAGTTTAGGAGACGGCACCGGGGAGCTGTTTTTT. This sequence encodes CASSLGDGTGELFF.

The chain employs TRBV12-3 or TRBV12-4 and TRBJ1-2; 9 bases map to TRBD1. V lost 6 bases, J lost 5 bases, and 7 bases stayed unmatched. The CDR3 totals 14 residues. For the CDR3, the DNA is TGTGCCAGCAGCGCACAGGGGGCTGCTTATGGCTACACCTTC. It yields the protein CASSAQGAAYGYTF.